Following are 8 T cell receptor beta chains from one sample sequenced in a study of blood T cell repertoires in COVID-19. Repertoires were generated with immunoSEQ multiplex PCR, while TCRdb's copy carries only in-frame clones and drops some. The sample carries 190,000 or so clones, approximately 86% recorded once. Sample: peripheral blood. All receptors derive from a man aged 35-49 years with active or convalescent COVID-19.

The chain uses TRBV7-8 and TRBJ2-7; tentative D call: TRBD2 (5 bases). Germline loops: CDR1 SGHVS, CDR2 FQNEAQ. Trimming stripped 4 bases from V and 5 bases from J, with 15 bases between. This CDR3 contains 14 residues. The CDR3 is CASSSWAERNEQYF. The CDR3 DNA reads as TGTGCCAGCAGCTCCTGGGCGGAGCGGAACGAGCAGTACTTC.

This chain joins TRBV28 and TRBJ1-5; TRBD1 might be the D (5 bases). V was shortened by 5 bases and J by 7 bases, with 18 bases between the two germline ends. Germline V gene sequence: CDR1 MDHEN, CDR2 SYDVKM. This CDR3 has 15 residues. This chain's CDR3 is CASSPDIQSGQPQHF. CDR3 sequence (DNA): TGTGCCAGCAGTCCGGACATACAAAGTGGACAGCCCCAGCATTTT. The full variable domain, completed using reference TRBV28 and TRBJ1-5, is DVKVTQSSRYLVKRTGEKVFLECVQDMDHENMFWYRQDPGLGLRLIYFSYDVKMKEKGDIPEGYSVSREKKERFSLILESASTNQTSMYLCASSPDIQSGQPQHFGDGTRLSIL.

The rearrangement joins TRBV7-6 to TRBJ2-5, with D possibly matching TRBD1 (5 bases). The CDR3 extends over 12 amino acids. In germline, CDR1 is SGHVS, CDR2 FNYEAQ. V was trimmed by 10 bases and J by 4 bases, leaving 13 bases between them. CDR3 protein: CAIRPQGETQYF. For the CDR3, the DNA is TGTGCCATCCGTCCTCAGGGAGAGACCCAGTACTTC. The entire variable domain, with the rest obtained from reference TRBV7-6 and TRBJ2-5, is as follows: GAGVSQSPRYKVTKRGQDVALRCDPISGHVSLYWYRQALGQGPEFLTYFNYEAQQDKSGLPNDRFSAERPEGSISTLTIQRTEQRDSAMYRCAIRPQGETQYFGPGTRLLVL.

Notes on this clone: Other DNA sequences in this specimen translate into the identical CDR3. This chain links TRBV28 with TRBJ1-2; possibly TRBD1 for D (5 bases). V was cut by 2 bases and J by 3 bases, with 7 bases left in between. The CDR3 length is 13 residues. Germline V lookup: CDR1 MDHEN, CDR2 SYDVKM. CDR3 residues: CASSLTRDYGYTF. CDR3 coding DNA: TGTGCCAGCAGTTTAACCAGGGACTATGGCTACACCTTC.

The rearrangement joins TRBV2 to TRBJ1-5, with TRBD1 matching 7 bases. Losses at the gene ends were 3 bases for V and 4 bases for J; bases not matched to a gene: 3. Germline-derived CDR1 and CDR2 are SNHLY and FYNNEI. The CDR3 spans 14 residues. The CDR3 sequence: CASSEGTANQPQHF. The DNA of the CDR3 is TGTGCCAGCAGTGAGGGGACAGCTAATCAGCCCCAGCATTTT. The full variable domain, rest sourced from reference TRBV2 and TRBJ1-5, is EPEVTQTPSHQVTQMGQEVILRCVPISNHLYFYWYRQILGQKVEFLVSFYNNEISEKSEIFDDQFSVERPDGSNFTLKIRSTKLEDSAMYFCASSEGTANQPQHFGDGTRLSIL.

The rearrangement links TRBV6-2 or TRBV6-3 to TRBJ2-2; D uncertain. The germline CDR1 and CDR2 sequences are MNHEY and SVGEGT. Trimming took off 2 bases at V and 0 bases at J, with 7 bases between the two ends. This CDR3 is built from 15 residues. CDR3 sequence (DNA): TGTGCCAGCAGTTACCTTGTCCCGAACACCGGGGAGCTGTTTTTT. As protein: CASSYLVPNTGELFF.

The chain uses TRBV25-1 and TRBJ1-4, with 7 positions matching TRBD1. Trimming removed 8 bases from V and 0 bases from J; junction bases left unmatched: 9. The CDR3 is 16 residues long. CDR1 and CDR2 from the germline V gene are MGHDK and SYGVNS. This CDR3 is CASGDRKAATNEKLFF. Here the CDR3 DNA reads TGTGCCAGCGGGGACAGAAAAGCTGCAACTAATGAAAAACTGTTTTTT. The variable domain in full, with the rest retrieved from reference TRBV25-1 and TRBJ1-4, is EADIYQTPRYLVIGTGKKITLECSQTMGHDKMYWYQQDPGMELHLIHYSYGVNSTEKGDLSSESTVSRIRTEHFPLTLESARPSHTSQYLCASGDRKAATNEKLFFGSGTQLSVL.

This chain links TRBV27 with TRBJ1-5; no clear D gene. Germline V gene lookup returns CDR1 MNHEY and CDR2 SMNVEV (reference sequence). The CDR3 runs 15 residues. Between the trimmed V and J ends, which lost 5 bases and 0 bases, there was a span of 11 bases. Written as DNA, the CDR3 is TGTGCCAGCAGTCCCCTAGATCGTAGCAATCAGCCCCAGCATTTT. It codes for CASSPLDRSNQPQHF.